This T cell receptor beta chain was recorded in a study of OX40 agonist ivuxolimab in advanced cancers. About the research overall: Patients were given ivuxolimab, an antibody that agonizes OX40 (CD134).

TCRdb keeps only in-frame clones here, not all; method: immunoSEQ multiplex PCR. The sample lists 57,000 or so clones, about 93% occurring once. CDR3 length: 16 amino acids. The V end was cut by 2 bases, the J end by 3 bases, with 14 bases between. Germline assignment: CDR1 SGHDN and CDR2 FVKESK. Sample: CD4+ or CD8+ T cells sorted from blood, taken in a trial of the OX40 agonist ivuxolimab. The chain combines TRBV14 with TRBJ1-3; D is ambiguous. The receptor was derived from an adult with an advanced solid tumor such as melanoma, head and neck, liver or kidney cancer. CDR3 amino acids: CASSQTTVAVGNTIYF. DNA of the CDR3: TGTGCCAGCAGCCAAACTACAGTGGCTGTTGGAAACACCATATATTTT.